Below, 18 T cell receptor beta chains from the same sample are listed, as sequenced in a study of blood T cells in healthy people across ages. A sample-barcoded 5' primer and a J-beta primer mix were used in a second PCR of roughly 7 to 11 cycles. A single record per CDR3 protein comes from TCRdb applying MiXCR to the 5' RACE reads. The sample shows 1.5 million or so distinct CDR3 sequences, approximately 42% of them seen only once. Specimen: blood. All receptors come from a woman in her late teens or twenties in good health.

CDR3 bases: TGTGCCGGAGGTCAGCAGAGGACTGAAGCTTTCTTT. The encoded protein is CAGGQQRTEAFF. The rearrangement joins TRBV30 to TRBJ1-1; no clear D. Trimming stripped 8 bases from V and 5 bases from J, with 15 bases between. The CDR3 loop spans 12 amino acids. From germline, CDR1 is GTSNPN and CDR2 SVGIG (reference sequence).

The genes are TRBV12-3 or TRBV12-4 and TRBJ1-2; D remains unclear. Trimming cost V 4 bases and J 5 bases, with 14 bases left between them. CDR3 length: 14 amino acids. CDR3 coding DNA: TGTGCCAGCAGTTACGGCGGGAGCTTGTATGGCTACACCTTC. This encodes CASSYGGSLYGYTF.

The gene calls are TRBV13 and TRBJ2-2, with TRBD1 matching over 7 bases. The CDR3 sequence is 18 residues long. Per the germline V gene, CDR1 is PRHDT and CDR2 is FYEKMQ (reference sequence). With V trimmed by 4 bases and J by 0 bases, 11 bases remained unmatched. CDR3 residues: CASSSSSDRPANTGELFF. CDR3 coding DNA: TGTGCCAGCAGCTCCTCTTCGGACAGGCCCGCGAACACCGGGGAGCTGTTTTTT.

On this clonotype itself: The junction does not match germline at one end; this may be a read error. The chain combines TRBV6-5 with TRBJ1-2, with TRBD1 matching 8 bases. The CDR3 has 14 residues. The V gene's germline CDR1 is MNHEY and CDR2 SVGAGI. The chain's CDR3 is CAGSLTDRDYGYTF. The CDR3 nucleotides are TGTGCCGGCAGCCTTACGGACAGGGACTATGGCTACACCTTC.

In this sample, this clonotype turned up once. The chain recombines TRBV11-2 with TRBJ2-5; 9 nucleotides align to TRBD2. Germline lookup yields CDR1 SGHAT and CDR2 FQNNGV. The CDR3 runs to 15 residues. V was pared by 2 bases and J by 11 bases, with 12 bases of the junction left unmatched. This CDR3 is CASSLPAGGNNEQYF. The CDR3 bases are TGTGCCAGCAGCTTACCGGCGGGGGGGAACAATGAGCAGTACTTC.

Only one count was recorded for this clonotype. The chain recombines TRBV5-1 with TRBJ2-4; D possibly corresponds to TRBD1 (6 bases). The V and J ends lost 7 bases and 1 base respectively, with 9 bases between them. This CDR3 contains 13 residues. Per germline, CDR1 SGHRS and CDR2 YFSETQ. The CDR3 nucleotides read TGCGCCAGCCATCAGGGGGCCAAAAACATTCAGTACTTC. The encoded protein is CASHQGAKNIQYF.

This clonotype was picked up one time. CDR3: CASTLAGQTQYF. The CDR3 nucleotides read TGTGCCAGCACGCTAGCGGGGCAGACCCAGTACTTC. The V and J genes are TRBV12-3 or TRBV12-4 and TRBJ2-7, with 9 nucleotides matching TRBD2. Gene TRBJ2-5 matches the end of the DNA better, so the J call may be wrong. The CDR3 consists of 12 residues.

This chain connects TRBV10-3 to TRBJ1-5; D remains ambiguous. Deletions cut 6 bases from V and 5 bases from J, with 17 bases between. This CDR3 has 15 amino acids. Germline V gene data show CDR1 as ENHRY and CDR2 as SYGVKD. CDR3 loop: CAISDREEGDQPQHF. The CDR3 nucleotides read TGTGCCATCAGCGACCGGGAGGAGGGTGATCAGCCCCAGCATTTT.

The chain uses TRBV10-3 and TRBJ2-4; no reliable D call. The CDR3 covers 15 residues. CDR1 ENHRY and CDR2 SYGVKD come from the germline V gene. V lost 2 bases and J 8 bases, leaving 16 bases between the germline ends. CDR3 protein: CAISEPVAGRDIQYF. The DNA for the CDR3 is TGTGCCATCAGTGAGCCGGTGGCAGGTCGCGACATTCAGTACTTC.

The chain carries TRBV12-3 or TRBV12-4 and TRBJ2-5, with D tentatively TRBD1 (6 bases). The CDR3 spans 13 residues. Trimming removed 11 bases at V and 2 bases at J, with 15 bases between. CDR3: CAGIRDNQETQYF. In nucleotides, the CDR3 is TGTGCCGGCATCCGGGACAATCAAGAGACCCAGTACTTC.

The chain carries TRBV7-6 and TRBJ2-7; D possibly corresponds to TRBD2 (5 bases). Trimming cost V 3 bases and J 3 bases, with 12 bases left between them. Germline CDR1 SGHVS, CDR2 FNYEAQ. This CDR3 is built from 14 residues. The CDR3 nucleotides are TGTGCCAGCAGCTTTTACGGACTCGGCTACGAGCAGTACTTC. It specifies CASSFYGLGYEQYF.

This clonotype was found a few times. This sequence joins TRBV29-1 and TRBJ1-1; no clear D. V lost 4 bases and J lost 11, with 14 bases in between. The CDR3 is 11 amino acids. Germline V gives CDR1 SQVTM, CDR2 ANQGSEA. CDR3 DNA sequence: TGCAGCGTTGTAAGAGACTTCTACGCTTTCTTT. Translated, it gives CSVVRDFYAFF.

V usage is TRBV7-6 and J usage is TRBJ2-5, with D perhaps being TRBD1 or TRBD2 (5 bases each). V was clipped by 0 bases and J by 7 bases, with 12 bases between them. The germline gives CDR1 SGHVS, CDR2 FNYEAQ. There are 14 residues in the CDR3. This CDR3 reads CASSLAGTVMTQYF. CDR3 DNA: TGTGCCAGCAGCTTAGCAGGGACGGTGATGACCCAGTACTTC.

This clonotype was counted between two and nine times. The chain recombines TRBV25-1 with TRBJ1-2, with 7 bases lining up with TRBD1. The CDR3 is 16 residues long. CDR1 and CDR2 from the germline V gene are MGHDK and SYGVNS. V dropped 0 bases and J dropped 1; count of bases not matched to a gene: 5. In DNA, the CDR3 is TGTGCCAGCAGTGAATATGGGACAGACCTTAACTATGGCTACACCTTC. Translated: CASSEYGTDLNYGYTF.

The J gene is TRBJ2-5, the V gene TRBV7-9; D might be TRBD2 (5 bases). The DNA matches TRBJ2-7 better at its end, which makes the J call doubtful. The CDR3 covers 14 residues. Germline assignment: CDR1 SEHNR and CDR2 FQNEAQ (reference sequence). CDR3 coding DNA: TGTGCCAGCAGCCAACCACCGGGGTTCAGCGAGCAGTACTTC. This sequence encodes CASSQPPGFSEQYF.

The gene calls are TRBV7-9 and TRBJ1-2; D possibly corresponds to TRBD1 (6 bases). V was shortened by 1 base and J by 5 bases, with 14 bases between the two germline ends. The germline V gene has CDR1 SEHNR and CDR2 FQNEAQ (reference sequence). The CDR3 spans 15 residues. In DNA, the CDR3 is TGTGCCAGCAGCTTAGACGGGGGACATGCTTATGGCTACACCTTC. This sequence encodes CASSLDGGHAYGYTF.

V and J are TRBV10-3 and TRBJ2-3; D is unclear. Germline CDR1 reads ENHRY; CDR2 reads SYGVKD. This CDR3 region has 15 residues. Trimming stripped 2 bases from V and 2 bases from J, with 11 bases between. CDR3 amino acids: CAISEPADLTDTQYF. DNA of the CDR3: TGTGCCATCAGTGAGCCGGCGGACCTCACAGATACGCAGTATTTT.

V gene TRBV27 combines with J gene TRBJ2-1; D is ambiguous. Germline loops: CDR1 MNHEY, CDR2 SMNVEV (reference sequence). Between the trimmed V and J ends, which lost 4 bases and 9 bases, there was a span of 10 bases. CDR3 length: 12 amino acids. In DNA, the CDR3 is TGTGCCAGCAGTTCCCCTCACCGTGAGCAGTTCTTC. Translated: CASSSPHREQFF.